This section outlines one T cell receptor beta chain sequence together with its context. The antigen remains unidentified. These data come from a study of shared clonotypes between healthy human individuals. Study-level background: Three CD4 naive, three CD4 memory, two CD8 naive and one CD8 memory plate were used per donor. Study outcomes and limitations: Non-shared clonotypes had lower generation probabilities than those shared by all four donors. Researchers found naive subsets generally carried larger estimated richness than memory subsets.

Assay: immunoSEQ multiplex PCR; the TCRdb copy retains only in-frame clones and omits some. Altogether 600,000 to 800,000 clones are present, over 55% being singletons, with the ten largest covering more than 1.5%. This CDR3 has 16 amino acids. J lost 2 bases, V lost 5 bases, and 9 bases had no gene match. The germline V gene encodes CDR1 LNHDA and CDR2 SQIVND (reference sequence). This clonotype originated in a woman between 25 and 40 years old in good health. V usage is TRBV19 and J usage is TRBJ2-3; 8 nucleotides align to TRBD2. Sequenced: memory CD4+ T cells sorted from blood. Noted subset: CD45RA-negative fraction. CDR3 loop: CASSSPGGALTDTQYF. CDR3 coding DNA: TGTGCCAGTAGTTCCCCGGGGGGGGCTCTCACAGATACGCAGTATTTT.